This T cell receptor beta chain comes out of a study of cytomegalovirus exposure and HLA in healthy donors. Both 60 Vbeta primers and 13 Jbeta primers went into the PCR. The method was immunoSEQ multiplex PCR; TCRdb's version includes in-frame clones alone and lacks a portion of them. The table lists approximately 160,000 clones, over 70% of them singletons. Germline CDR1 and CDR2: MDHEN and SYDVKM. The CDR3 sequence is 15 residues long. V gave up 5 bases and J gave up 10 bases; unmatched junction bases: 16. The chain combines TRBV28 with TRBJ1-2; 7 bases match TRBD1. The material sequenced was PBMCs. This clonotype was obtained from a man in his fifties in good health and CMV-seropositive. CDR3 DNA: TGTGCCAGCAGTGCCCCCGGGACAGCCGTACGGGTCTACACCTTC. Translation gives CASSAPGTAVRVYTF.